At least ten counts were recorded for the clone carrying this T cell receptor beta chain. Antigen unknown. This entry belongs to a study of T cell repertoires in cytomegalovirus infection. Study-level results: The cumulative frequency of public TCR beta families distinguished individuals who carried CMV together with the relevant HLA. What dominated the ex vivo response were HLA-C-restricted CMV-specific TCR beta clonotypes.

From the reads, TCRdb called clonotypes with MiXCR, one entry per CDR3 protein. The table includes about 450,000 distinct CDR3 sequences, roughly 31% detected once. CDR3 length: 15 residues. The V and J ends lost 5 bases and 4 bases respectively, with 17 bases between them. Sequences were obtained from PBMCs. This receptor was taken from a human donor in good health (CMV status not recorded). Some clones in this sample may be carry-over from other donors' samples. The rearrangement uses TRBV12-3 or TRBV12-4 and TRBJ1-2; maybe TRBD1 (6 bases). CDR3 sequence reads: CASSRRGGPFYGYTF. In DNA, the CDR3 is TGTGCCAGCAGTCGACGAGGGGGACCTTTCTATGGCTACACCTTC.